This is a list of T cell receptor beta chains from one sample in a study of PD-L1 blockade in urothelial cancer. Sequencing used immunoSEQ multiplex PCR; TCRdb keeps in-frame clones, though not all of them. The table has 90,000 to 120,000 clones, approximately 91% seen once. The sequencing used PBMCs, collected around atezolizumab (anti-PD-L1) treatment. Receptor source: a woman aged 80 or over with urothelial cancer. Both conserved end residues are part of each CDR3. The D gene is left open where the match is weak. Clone size appears in some rows only: once, few, many, or a class for an expanded clone.

v_gene: TRBV7-3; d_gene: TRBD1; j_gene: TRBJ1-1; abundance: .; CDR3nt: TGTGCCAGCAGCCCAGGAGGGGGCGACGCTGAAGCTTTCTTT; CDR3aa: CASSPGGGDAEAFF
v_gene: TRBV5-4; d_gene: TRBD2; j_gene: TRBJ2-1; abundance: .; CDR3nt: TGTGCCAGCAGCTTGGCCGGGGCGGGAGCCTACAATGAGCAGTTCTTC; CDR3aa: CASSLAGAGAYNEQFF
v_gene: TRBV21-1; d_gene: .; j_gene: TRBJ1-5; abundance: .; CDR3nt: TGTGCCAGCACCGGGGGGAGGGATTATAGCAATCAGCCCCAGCATTTT; CDR3aa: CASTGGRDYSNQPQHF
v_gene: TRBV21-1; d_gene: .; j_gene: TRBJ2-7; abundance: .; CDR3nt: TGTGCCAGCAGCAACGAAACAGGGGGTTTCTACGAGCAGTACTTC; CDR3aa: CASSNETGGFYEQYF
v_gene: TRBV7-2; d_gene: TRBD2; j_gene: TRBJ2-3; abundance: .; CDR3nt: TGTGCCAGCAGCCCGTGGGAGGGAACAGATACGCAGTATTTT; CDR3aa: CASSPWEGTDTQYF
v_gene: TRBV10-2; d_gene: TRBD2; j_gene: TRBJ2-6; abundance: .; CDR3nt: TGCGCCAGCGCGGGGCTAGCGGGTACCTCTGGGGCCAACGTCCTGACTTTC; CDR3aa: CASAGLAGTSGANVLTF
v_gene: TRBV15; d_gene: TRBD1; j_gene: TRBJ2-5; abundance: .; CDR3nt: TGTGCCACCAGCAGAGGGACAGGGGAGGATGAGACCCAGTACTTC; CDR3aa: CATSRGTGEDETQYF
v_gene: TRBV7-3; d_gene: .; j_gene: TRBJ2-2; abundance: few; CDR3nt: TGTGCCAGCAGCCACTCAAGTATGGGGGCCATTACCGGGGAGCTGTTTTTT; CDR3aa: CASSHSSMGAITGELFF
v_gene: TRBV5-4; d_gene: TRBD1; j_gene: TRBJ1-2; abundance: .; CDR3nt: TGTGCCAGCAGCTGGGGACAGGCTAACTATGGCTACACCTTC; CDR3aa: CASSWGQANYGYTF
v_gene: TRBV7-3; d_gene: .; j_gene: TRBJ1-1; abundance: .; CDR3nt: TGTGCCAGCAGTTCGGGGGGTATGAGGACTGAAGCTTTCTTT; CDR3aa: CASSSGGMRTEAFF
v_gene: TRBV11-3; d_gene: TRBD2; j_gene: TRBJ2-1; abundance: .; CDR3nt: TGTGCCAGCAGCTTAGACACAGGGCTAGCGGGAGGGAATGAGCAGTTCTTC; CDR3aa: CASSLDTGLAGGNEQFF
v_gene: TRBV19; d_gene: .; j_gene: TRBJ1-1; abundance: .; CDR3nt: TGTGCCAGTAGTGCCAGACAGTCGGACACTGAAGCTTTCTTT; CDR3aa: CASSARQSDTEAFF
v_gene: TRBV9; d_gene: TRBD2; j_gene: TRBJ2-3; abundance: few; CDR3nt: TGTGCCAGCAGCGTAGGACTAGCGGTAACAGATACGCAGTATTTT; CDR3aa: CASSVGLAVTDTQYF
v_gene: TRBV18; d_gene: TRBD1; j_gene: TRBJ1-1; abundance: .; CDR3nt: TGTGCCAGCTCACCGTCAGGGGGTGGTGACACTGAAGCTTTCTTT; CDR3aa: CASSPSGGGDTEAFF
v_gene: TRBV5-1; d_gene: .; j_gene: TRBJ1-1; abundance: .; CDR3nt: TGCGCCAGCAAGGGGCCTCCCATGAACACTGAAGCTTTCTTT; CDR3aa: CASKGPPMNTEAFF
v_gene: TRBV30; d_gene: TRBD2; j_gene: TRBJ2-7; abundance: .; CDR3nt: TGTGCCTGGAGCCACGGACTAGCGGGAGGCGGCTCCTACGAGCAGTACTTC; CDR3aa: CAWSHGLAGGGSYEQYF
v_gene: TRBV6-1; d_gene: TRBD1; j_gene: TRBJ2-3; abundance: .; CDR3nt: TGTGCCAGCAGTCCCCCGGGACAGGTTGTTACGCAGTATTTT; CDR3aa: CASSPPGQVVTQYF
v_gene: TRBV19; d_gene: TRBD2; j_gene: TRBJ2-2; abundance: once; CDR3nt: TGTGCCAGCAAACCGGGACTAGGCGGTTCCGGGGAGCTGTTTTTT; CDR3aa: CASKPGLGGSGELFF
v_gene: TRBV5-6; d_gene: TRBD2; j_gene: TRBJ2-7; abundance: .; CDR3nt: TGTGCCAGCAGCTTGTCCACTAGCGGGAGGTACGAGCAGTACTTC; CDR3aa: CASSLSTSGRYEQYF
v_gene: TRBV2; d_gene: TRBD1; j_gene: TRBJ1-1; abundance: .; CDR3nt: TGTGCCAGCAGTGAGGACAGGGGGGCTAACACTGAAGCTTTCTTT; CDR3aa: CASSEDRGANTEAFF
v_gene: TRBV6-4; d_gene: .; j_gene: TRBJ2-7; abundance: .; CDR3nt: TGTGCCAGCAGGGTAGAGGCCTCCTCCTACGAGCAGTACTTC; CDR3aa: CASRVEASSYEQYF
v_gene: TRBV5-1; d_gene: TRBD1; j_gene: TRBJ1-1; abundance: .; CDR3nt: TGCGCCAGCAGCGAACAGGGGCAAGTAGCTTTCTTT; CDR3aa: CASSEQGQVAFF
v_gene: TRBV6-1; d_gene: .; j_gene: TRBJ2-1; abundance: .; CDR3nt: TGTGCCAGCACGAGAGTCCCCAATGAGCAGTTCTTC; CDR3aa: CASTRVPNEQFF
v_gene: TRBV2; d_gene: TRBD2; j_gene: TRBJ2-3; abundance: .; CDR3nt: TGTGCCAGCAGGGCCCCTGCTGGCGGGAGGGCCAACACAGATACGCAGTATTTT; CDR3aa: CASRAPAGGRANTDTQYF
v_gene: TRBV18; d_gene: .; j_gene: TRBJ2-7; abundance: .; CDR3nt: TGTGCCAGCTCACTCCCGGGGAGGCCCTACGAGCAGTACTTC; CDR3aa: CASSLPGRPYEQYF
v_gene: TRBV28; d_gene: TRBD1; j_gene: TRBJ2-7; abundance: .; CDR3nt: TGTGCCAGCGCTAAGACAGGGTTACCCTACGAGCAGTACTTC; CDR3aa: CASAKTGLPYEQYF
v_gene: TRBV10-3; d_gene: TRBD1; j_gene: TRBJ2-3; abundance: .; CDR3nt: TGTGCCACTCAGTACTCCGGGACAGGGAATCCAGATACGCAGTATTTT; CDR3aa: CATQYSGTGNPDTQYF
v_gene: TRBV30; d_gene: .; j_gene: TRBJ2-7; abundance: .; CDR3nt: TGTGCCTGGAGTGGACAACGCTACGAGCAGTACTTC; CDR3aa: CAWSGQRYEQYF
v_gene: TRBV19; d_gene: .; j_gene: TRBJ1-1; abundance: .; CDR3nt: TGTGCCAGTAGTATAGATGGTCGCGGATCGAACACTGAAGCTTTCTTT; CDR3aa: CASSIDGRGSNTEAFF
v_gene: TRBV30; d_gene: TRBD1; j_gene: TRBJ2-7; abundance: once; CDR3nt: TGTGCCTGGACCACAGGGGGCGGCGAGCAGTACTTC; CDR3aa: CAWTTGGGEQYF
v_gene: TRBV2; d_gene: TRBD1; j_gene: TRBJ2-5; abundance: .; CDR3nt: TGTGCCAGCTTTGGGACAGTGCAAGAGACCCAGTACTTC; CDR3aa: CASFGTVQETQYF
v_gene: TRBV7-8; d_gene: .; j_gene: TRBJ2-7; abundance: .; CDR3nt: TGTGCCAGCAGCCTTGGGACTCCTACCTACGAGCAGTACTTC; CDR3aa: CASSLGTPTYEQYF
v_gene: TRBV28; d_gene: .; j_gene: TRBJ1-5; abundance: few; CDR3nt: TGTGCCAGCACCGTGGGTAGACAGGGCAATCAGCCCCAGCATTTT; CDR3aa: CASTVGRQGNQPQHF
v_gene: TRBV5-1; d_gene: .; j_gene: TRBJ1-4; abundance: once; CDR3nt: TGCGCCAGCAGCCCCGGGACGGCGGGGGAAAAACTGTTTTTT; CDR3aa: CASSPGTAGEKLFF
v_gene: TRBV28; d_gene: .; j_gene: TRBJ1-5; abundance: .; CDR3nt: TGTGCCAGCAGTTTATATGGGGCGAGCAATCAGCCCCAGCATTTT; CDR3aa: CASSLYGASNQPQHF
v_gene: TRBV5-1; d_gene: TRBD1; j_gene: TRBJ1-2; abundance: .; CDR3nt: TGCGCCAGCAGCCCCCCGGGACAGAACTATGGCTACACCTTC; CDR3aa: CASSPPGQNYGYTF
v_gene: TRBV7-3; d_gene: TRBD2; j_gene: TRBJ2-1; abundance: .; CDR3nt: TGTGCCAGCAGCTTAGGAGGGAGGGCCGAAAATGAGCAGTTCTTC; CDR3aa: CASSLGGRAENEQFF
v_gene: TRBV5-1; d_gene: .; j_gene: TRBJ2-7; abundance: once; CDR3nt: TGCGCCAGCAGACAGGACTACGAGCAGTACTTC; CDR3aa: CASRQDYEQYF
v_gene: TRBV5-5; d_gene: TRBD2; j_gene: TRBJ2-7; abundance: once; CDR3nt: TGTGCCAGCAGCTTGGCCGCGGGAGTAACCTACGAGCAGTACTTC; CDR3aa: CASSLAAGVTYEQYF